This TCR beta chain was recovered during a study of T cells in Graves' hyperthyroidism and ophthalmopathy. The patients, who ranged from 18 to 65 in age, presented with newly diagnosed hyperthyroidism lasting under 2 months. The CDR3 loop spans 16 amino acids. J was trimmed by 4 bases and V by 6 bases; bases with no gene match: 8. This clonotype was seen ten or more times. TCR beta CDR3 sequences were amplified from RNA transcripts. A set of HTBI primers served as the primers for a first-round RT-PCR of the TCR CDR3. Each CDR3 protein gets one entry after TCRdb re-called the multiplex PCR reads with MiXCR. The sample gives about 290,000 distinct CDR3 sequences, about 13% of which show up once; roughly 7.9% is in the top ten.

This TCR came from a woman between 35 and 50 years old with Graves' hyperthyroidism. The V and J genes are TRBV12-3 or TRBV12-4 and TRBJ1-3, with TRBD1 matching 11 bases. The sequenced material came from blood. The CDR3 here is CASSPGQGARGNTIYF. The CDR3 DNA reads as TGTGCCAGCAGCCCCGGACAGGGGGCGCGAGGAAACACCATATATTTT.